This is a list of T cell receptor beta chains from one sample in a study of T cells in Graves' hyperthyroidism and ophthalmopathy. TCRdb analysed the multiplex PCR reads with MiXCR anew, one entry per CDR3 protein. This sample has approximately 600,000 distinct CDR3 sequences; 13% to 15% occur once, and the top ten carry about 7%. Source material: blood. The origin of the receptors is a woman aged 18-29 years with Graves' ophthalmopathy. Each CDR3 is given with its conserved first and last residue.

CASSSYGPGKGDTQYF,TRBV6-1,16
CASSPGASGSGLTDTQYF,TRBV6-2/TRBV6-3,18
CASSYSRGTQPQHF,TRBV6-5,14
CSAKVFGGTSQETQYF,TRBV20-1,16
CATSGLRGNQETQYF,TRBV24-1,15
CASSQVLTGAAADTQYF,TRBV4-2,17
CASSVGGGAGGPFEQYF,TRBV9,17
CASSQVGPGQGYGYTF,TRBV4-1,16
CVSRTGLANNEQFF,TRBV6-1,14
CASSLMAAGGRNEQFF,TRBV6-2/TRBV6-3,16
CAWTGANTEAFF,TRBV30,12
CASSEATQMGLGDNEQFF,TRBV2,18
CASSDLGLTGNEQFF,TRBV27,15
CASSFRPGLGEKLFF,TRBV28,15
CASSLYGTSGIETQYF,TRBV7-9,16
CAATGAKNTEAFF,TRBV7-4,13
CASRGGGTTRNEQFF,TRBV7-2,15
CASSPTRRTANTGELFF,TRBV11-1,17
CASSLASGGAGQPQHF,TRBV7-2,16
CASSPPGRRGDYGYTF,TRBV6-1,16
CASIVVGWEDYGYTF,TRBV2,15
CASSLRYTNQPQHF,TRBV19,14
CSAILGGGNGQETQYF,TRBV29-1,16
CASSYSGGANQPQHF,TRBV6-2/TRBV6-3,15
CASSPAPAAAYNEQFF,TRBV4-1,16
CAIMNQGNNEQYF,TRBV10-3,13
CASSQVFSGSSSYNEQFF,TRBV4-2,18
CASSYRSPGPKNIQYF,TRBV6-2/TRBV6-3,16
CASSFGTGSPPYEQYF,TRBV12-3/TRBV12-4,16
CASSQGLAGVGYEQYF,TRBV4-3,16
CASSFNAEWGAPYEQYF,TRBV7-2,17
CASGSLISSYNEQFF,TRBV28,15
CANAGTDSYEQYF,TRBV6-1,13
CASSQQRAGATEAFF,TRBV4-3,15
CASSIESSGLAVHYEQYF,TRBV19,18
CASSEHRVAYNEQFF,TRBV5-5,15
CASSLGGTPVVQPQHF,TRBV28,16
CASSQELRSGANVLTF,TRBV14,16
CASSEQETSNNEQFF,TRBV5-5,15
CSARGTSGRSSYEQYF,TRBV20-1,16
CSAPGTVAYEQYF,TRBV20-1,13
CAGRLSGEKLFF,TRBV7-9,12
CASSNGLAGVHNEQFF,TRBV5-1,16
CAISDGDRGGYGYTF,TRBV10-3,15
CASSLVLDREYEQYF,TRBV12-3/TRBV12-4,15
CAWSVEGGNTIYF,TRBV30,13
CASSLWRERSYNEQFF,TRBV7-2,16
CASSYSISGGGLAGELFF,TRBV6-6,18
CASSTGEGTGELFF,TRBV19,14
CASRLSTSSYTF,TRBV27,12